One sample yielded the 11 T cell receptor beta chains listed below, sequenced in a study of T cells after yellow fever vaccination (dated 2019 in TCRdb). Taken with the paper, the label for treatment or condition translates to: live attenuated yellow fever vaccine strain. Library method: 5' RACE. Sequenced on an Illumina HiSeq 2500. TCRdb ran its own pipeline on the public reads, namely fastp trimming at Q25 and MiXCR clone calling, and kept in-frame beta chains. Rows merge per CDR3 protein into single entries with the most common DNA and genes. Across this sample there are about 30,000 distinct CDR3 sequences, with about 4.7% seen only once. The ten largest clones represent over 40% of the sample. The sample consisted of CD8+ T cells sorted from PBMCs, taken 10 days after the yellow fever booster vaccination. The source of these receptors is a man aged 25 to 40 who received the YFV17D yellow fever vaccine.

This clonotype was picked up many times. The chain couples TRBV4-3 to TRBJ2-5; 10 bases are a match to TRBD2. Trimming removed 0 bases from V and 5 bases from J; junction bases left unmatched: 6. Looked up from germline, CDR1 is LGHNA and CDR2 is YSLEER. This CDR3 has 16 amino acids. The CDR3 here is CASSQDRLAGVETQYF. CDR3 nucleotides: TGCGCCAGCAGCCAAGATCGGCTAGCGGGAGTGGAGACCCAGTACTTC.

In its sample, this clonotype was seen many times. The rearrangement joins TRBV5-1 to TRBJ2-7; possible D gene TRBD1, 6 bases. V gave up 1 base and J gave up 2 bases, with 19 bases separating them. Germline V gene sequence: CDR1 SGHRS, CDR2 YFSETQ. The CDR3 contains 17 residues. CDR3 in DNA: TGCGCCAGCAGCTTGACTCTCACACAGGGCGGTACCTACGAGCAGTACTTC. The encoded protein is CASSLTLTQGGTYEQYF.

This clonotype was recorded many times. CDR3 sequence: CASSQVTTSFQETQYF. CDR3 coding DNA: TGTGCCAGCAGCCAAGTCACGACTAGTTTCCAAGAGACCCAGTACTTC. V and J are TRBV7-2 and TRBJ2-5, with TRBD2 as a possible D gene (6 bases). Germline loops: CDR1 SGHTA, CDR2 FQGNSA. This CDR3 is built from 16 residues. V shed 5 bases and J shed 1 base, with 17 bases lying between them.

This clonotype was observed at least ten times. The genes are TRBV30 and TRBJ2-3, with TRBD2 as a possible D gene (7 bases). The germline V and J ends were trimmed by 4 bases and 2 bases, with 10 bases remaining between them. The CDR3 is made up of 13 amino acids. CDR1 GTSNPN and CDR2 SVGIG come from the germline V gene (reference sequence). This CDR3 is CAWMGGPTDTQYF. CDR3 nucleotide sequence: TGTGCCTGGATGGGGGGGCCCACAGATACGCAGTATTTT.

This clonotype was seen at least ten times. The chain employs TRBV7-2 and TRBJ2-5, with TRBD1 as a possible D gene (5 bases). The CDR3 runs to 14 residues. Trimming left V 1 base short and J 5 bases short, with 11 bases between. The V gene's germline CDR1 is SGHTA and CDR2 FQGNSA. The CDR3 region is CASSLDTGWETQYF. The CDR3 DNA reads as TGTGCCAGCAGCTTAGATACAGGTTGGGAGACCCAGTACTTC.

This clonotype was seen many times. V usage is TRBV23-1 and J usage is TRBJ2-5; D gene uncertain. TRBV23-1 counts as an open reading frame of uncertain function. The CDR3 contains 12 residues. The V and J ends lost 4 bases and 5 bases respectively, with 8 bases between them. CDR3 region: CASSPPLETQYF. CDR3 DNA: TGCGCCAGCAGTCCGCCCCTCGAGACCCAGTACTTC.

The table lists this clonotype with many counts. The rearrangement joins TRBV30 to TRBJ1-2; TRBD1 is a possible D gene (6 bases). Trimming took 4 bases from V and 8 from J, leaving 20 bases between them. This CDR3 has 14 amino acids. Germline-derived CDR1 and CDR2 are GTSNPN and SVGIG (reference sequence). The CDR3 DNA reads TGTGCCTGGAATAAACAGGGTCCCTCGGGCGGCTACACCTTC. This sequence encodes CAWNKQGPSGGYTF. The full variable domain, in which reference TRBV30 and TRBJ1-2 provide the parts outside the CDR3, is SQTIHQWPATLVQPVGSPLSLECTVEGTSNPNLYWYRQAAGRGLQLLFYSVGIGQISSEVPQNLSASRPQDRQFILSSKKLLLSDSGFYLCAWNKQGPSGGYTFGSGTRLTVV.

There are many counts of this clonotype. The CDR3 nucleotides read TGTGCCAGCAGCTCAACTCAACTAGCAGCTAGGCTTGAGTACTTC. Translating it yields CASSSTQLAARLEYF. The rearrangement links TRBV11-2 to TRBJ2-7; TRBD2 is a possible D gene (6 bases). CDR1 is SGHAT, CDR2 FQNNGV, per germline. V shed 4 bases and J shed 11 bases, with 24 bases lying between them. CDR3 length equals 15 residues.

Ten or more counts support this clonotype. V usage is TRBV7-8 and J usage is TRBJ2-7; 9 positions agree with TRBD1. J gave up 2 bases and V 0 bases, and 5 bases lay outside the gene matches. The germline V gene has CDR1 SGHVS and CDR2 FQNEAQ. The CDR3 covers 16 residues. The CDR3 spells CASSLAPDRGPYEQYF. The CDR3 nucleotides read TGTGCCAGCAGCTTAGCCCCGGACAGGGGCCCCTACGAGCAGTACTTC. Using reference TRBV7-8 and TRBJ2-7 for the parts outside the CDR3, the full variable domain is GAGVSQSPRYKVAKRGQDVALRCDPISGHVSLFWYQQALGQGPEFLTYFQNEAQLDKSGLPSDRFFAERPEGSVSTLKIQRTQQEDSAVYLCASSLAPDRGPYEQYFGPGTRLTVT.

In its sample, this clonotype was seen many times. The chain couples TRBV12-3 or TRBV12-4 to TRBJ2-1, with 10 bases that match TRBD2. The CDR3 has 14 amino acids. V shed 3 bases, J shed 9 bases, and the junction held 5 bases outside the gene matches. The CDR3 reads CASSFLAGDGEQFF. CDR3 bases: TGTGCCAGCAGTTTCCTAGCGGGAGATGGTGAGCAGTTCTTC.

The table lists this clonotype with many counts. The genes are TRBV11-2 and TRBJ1-4; possibly TRBD1 for D (6 bases). CDR1 and CDR2 from the germline V gene are SGHAT and FQNNGV. Trimming left V 3 bases short and J 3 bases short, with 11 bases between. The CDR3 length is 15 residues. CDR3 in amino acids: CASSFHRVANEKLFF. The CDR3 bases are TGTGCCAGCAGCTTCCACAGGGTCGCTAATGAAAAACTGTTTTTT.